This T cell receptor beta chain appears in the sequencing data of a study of T cells in women clearing cervical HPV infection. Sequencing used immunoSEQ multiplex PCR; TCRdb keeps in-frame clones, though not all of them. Its table records approximately 41,000 clones. Germline CDR1 is SEHNR and CDR2 is FQNEAQ (reference sequence). This CDR3 has 13 residues. With regard to this clone: The DNA ends 3 residues before the CDR3 does, and the rest of the CDR3 is filled in from the germline J gene.

The sequence came from a woman aged 18-70 years with a cervical HPV16 infection that either progressed to CIN3+ or cleared (not recorded which). The chain recombines TRBV7-9 with TRBJ1-2, with a tentative D call TRBD1 (5 bases). Source material: blood buffy coat. This CDR3 is CASSLVEGLGYTF. CDR3 bases read: TGTGCCAGCAGCTTAGTGGAGGGGTTAGGC.